This is a list of T cell receptor beta chains from one sample in a study of regulatory T cells in long-lasting Graves disease. TCRdb passed the multiplex PCR reads through MiXCR, listing each CDR3 protein once. The sample contains around 500,000 distinct CDR3 sequences, around 15% of which appear only once. This same sample was also taken into another study, of T cells in Graves' hyperthyroidism and ophthalmopathy.

The sample consisted of peripheral blood mononuclear cells (PBMCs), taken at new diagnosis, from a patient treated with antithyroid drugs. The receptor set was obtained from a middle-aged woman with Graves disease. CDR3s include the opening cysteine and the closing phenylalanine or tryptophan. The order of the fields is V gene, CDR3 length, clone size, D gene, J gene, CDR3 DNA, CDR3 protein. A D gene is named only where the DNA matches it firmly. The size field is filled for only some rows; it gives once, few, many or a size class.

TRBV28	15	many	NA	TRBJ1-1	TGTGCCAGCAGTTCCGGGGCGCCCACGGTCACTGAAGCTTTCTTT	CASSSGAPTVTEAFF
TRBV18	17	many	NA	TRBJ1-6	TGTGCCAGCTCACCTCCCTCCCTGGGTGCCCTAAATTCACCCCTCCACTTT	CASSPPSLGALNSPLHF
TRBV29-1	13	many	NA	TRBJ2-7	TGCAGCGTCGCCGGAGGTGGGGTAGGAGAGCAGTACTTC	CSVAGGGVGEQYF
TRBV10-2	15	few	NA	TRBJ2-1	TGCGCCAGCAGTGTGGGGGCGGGGCGGATCAATGAGCAGTTCTTC	CASSVGAGRINEQFF
TRBV2	15	many	NA	TRBJ2-5	TGTGCCAGCAGGGAGGTTCCGGCGGGACAAGAGACCCAGTACTTC	CASREVPAGQETQYF
TRBV6-1	14	few	TRBD1	TRBJ2-7	TGTGCCAGCAGCCTCGCACCGGGACAGGTCGAGCAGTACTTC	CASSLAPGQVEQYF
TRBV7-9	15	many	NA	TRBJ2-5	TGTGCCAGCAGCTTACCCCCGACCTGGGGGGAGACCCAGTACTTC	CASSLPPTWGETQYF
TRBV5-6	14	many	NA	TRBJ1-1	TGTGCCAGCAGCTTGAAATTGAGGAACACTGAAGCTTTCTTT	CASSLKLRNTEAFF
TRBV10-3	16	NA	NA	TRBJ2-2	TGTGCCATCAGTGAGCCCTGGGGCAGTTTCACCGGGGAGCTGTTTTTT	CAISEPWGSFTGELFF
TRBV5-1	15	many	TRBD2	TRBJ2-5	TGCGCCAGCAGAACCAACCCGGGAGGACAAGAGACCCAGTACTTC	CASRTNPGGQETQYF
TRBV19	15	NA	TRBD1	TRBJ1-2	TGTGCCAGTAGGAGACCGGGACAGGGGATTTATGGCTACACCTTC	CASRRPGQGIYGYTF
TRBV7-9	14	NA	NA	TRBJ1-1	TGTGCCAGTAGTGAGGGGGTCCTCTCCGGTCCGGCTTTCTTT	CASSEGVLSGPAFF
TRBV9	16	NA	TRBD1	TRBJ2-5	TGTGCCAGCAGCGTAGGAGGCATAGGGGGCGGAGAGACCCAGTACTTC	CASSVGGIGGGETQYF
TRBV29-1	12	few	NA	TRBJ2-5	TGCAGCGTTGAAGGGCGGGGAGAGACCCAGTACTTC	CSVEGRGETQYF
TRBV3-1	15	NA	TRBD1	TRBJ1-4	TGTGCCGGCAGCCAACGAGGGACAGGGGATGAAAAACTGTTTTTT	CAGSQRGTGDEKLFF
TRBV30	15	many	NA	TRBJ1-1	TGTGCCTGGAGATGGGGGCTCCTTATGAACACTGAAGCTTTCTTT	CAWRWGLLMNTEAFF
TRBV3-1	13	many	NA	TRBJ1-1	TGTGCCAGCAGGGACCCGGGGGACACTGAAGCTTTCTTT	CASRDPGDTEAFF
TRBV3-1	15	NA	TRBD2	TRBJ2-3	TGTGCCAGCAGCCGGGGACTAGCGGACAGGGATACGCAGTATTTT	CASSRGLADRDTQYF
TRBV28	15	many	TRBD1	TRBJ1-2	TGTGCCAGCAGTTTATCGGGGACAGGGCCCTATGGCTACACCTTC	CASSLSGTGPYGYTF
TRBV2	13	many	TRBD1	TRBJ2-7	TGTGCCAGCAGTGGACAGGGGTTCTACGAGCAGTACTTC	CASSGQGFYEQYF
TRBV30	13	NA	NA	TRBJ1-2	TGTGCCTGGAATCCAGGACCCAGCGGTGGCTACACCTTC	CAWNPGPSGGYTF
TRBV6-2/TRBV6-3	14	many	NA	TRBJ2-1	TGTGCCAGCGGCAGGACGCTTTACGTCAATGAGCAGTTCTTC	CASGRTLYVNEQFF
TRBV5-6	14	once	NA	TRBJ2-4	TGTGCCAGTGCGATAGGAGAGAGTGGAAACATTCAGTACTTC	CASAIGESGNIQYF
TRBV5-1	13	many	NA	TRBJ2-7	TGCGCCAGCAGCCCCCGGGACATGCGGGAGCAGTACTTC	CASSPRDMREQYF
TRBV5-1	14	many	NA	TRBJ1-1	TGCGCCAGCAGCCAAGGACGGAAGAACACTGAAGCTTTCTTT	CASSQGRKNTEAFF
TRBV11-2	16	few	NA	TRBJ1-2	TGTGCCAGCAGCTCGAGAACAGGGTTTATATCCTATGGCTGCACCTTC	CASSSRTGFISYGCTF
TRBV4-2	16	NA	TRBD1	TRBJ1-2	TGTGCCAGCAGCCCGACAGGGGCTATAACTAACTATGGCTACACCTTC	CASSPTGAITNYGYTF
TRBV5-4	14	NA	NA	TRBJ2-1	TGTGCCAGCAGCTTGAAGTTTGGGGATTATGAGCAGTTCTTC	CASSLKFGDYEQFF
TRBV20-1	12	once	NA	TRBJ2-7	TGCAGTGCTAGAGAGGAAACTAGAGAGCAGTACTTC	CSAREETREQYF
TRBV4-1	15	NA	NA	TRBJ1-2	TGCGCCAGCAGCCAAGACGAGGCGGGGTCATATGGCTACACCTTC	CASSQDEAGSYGYTF
TRBV11-2	16	many	TRBD1	TRBJ2-7	TGTGCCAGCAGACCTACTTCGGGACAGGCCTCCTACGAGCAGTACTTC	CASRPTSGQASYEQYF
TRBV24-1	14	many	NA	TRBJ2-3	TGTGCCACCAGTGAGACCTCACGCTCAGGTACGCAGTATTTT	CATSETSRSGTQYF
TRBV5-1	15	many	TRBD1	TRBJ1-1	TGCGCCAGCAGCCTCGGGACAGGGGGGGACACTGAAGCTTTCTTT	CASSLGTGGDTEAFF
TRBV5-1	15	NA	TRBD1	TRBJ2-7	TGCGCCAGCAGCCCGAGACAGGGGGCTTACTACGAGCAGTACTTC	CASSPRQGAYYEQYF
TRBV5-4	12	few	TRBD2	TRBJ2-4	TGTGCCGTAGGGACTAGCCTATCCATTCAGTACTTC	CAVGTSLSIQYF
TRBV11-2	15	NA	NA	TRBJ2-4	TGTGCCAGCGGCCCCGACGGCACCCCGCTGGACATTCAGTACTTC	CASGPDGTPLDIQYF
TRBV5-4	15	few	NA	TRBJ1-3	TGTGCCAGCAGCTTGGACCAGGGAACTGGAAACACCATATATTTT	CASSLDQGTGNTIYF
TRBV27	16	few	NA	TRBJ1-6	TGTGCCAGCAGCCTCCTGGCGGGCTCCTATAATTCACCCCTCCACTTT	CASSLLAGSYNSPLHF
TRBV6-1	13	NA	NA	TRBJ2-2	TGTGCCAGCCTGAAGGGCTGGACCGGGGAGCTGTTTTTT	CASLKGWTGELFF
TRBV5-8	14	NA	NA	TRBJ1-4	TGTGCCAGCAGCTTGGACAGCGGGGATGAAAAACTGTTTTTT	CASSLDSGDEKLFF
TRBV7-2	13	many	NA	TRBJ2-5	TGTGCCAGCAGCGCACTAGACTTTCGGACCCAGTACTTC	CASSALDFRTQYF
TRBV4-2	15	NA	NA	TRBJ2-7	TGTGCCAGCAGCCAAGAGGAGCAGGGTCATAGCGAGCAGTACTTC	CASSQEEQGHSEQYF
TRBV29-1	13	NA	NA	TRBJ1-4	TGCAGCGTTCCCCGAGGGGATAATGAAAAACTGTTTTTT	CSVPRGDNEKLFF
TRBV20-1	13	NA	NA	TRBJ2-1	TGCAGTGTCGTCAGGGGGGGGGCCGATGAGCAGTTCTTC	CSVVRGGADEQFF
TRBV7-2	16	few	NA	TRBJ2-7	TGTGCCAGCAGCTTAGCGTCCGGGGGAAGGGGCTACGAGCAGTACTTC	CASSLASGGRGYEQYF
TRBV18	14	NA	NA	TRBJ1-1	TGTGCCAGCTCACCACTCGAAGGGGTAACTGAAGCTTTCTTT	CASSPLEGVTEAFF
TRBV7-9	16	many	NA	TRBJ1-2	TGTGCCAGCAGCTCCGGAGATCCTTACTTCAACTATGGCTACACCTTC	CASSSGDPYFNYGYTF
TRBV3-1	12	many	NA	TRBJ2-3	TGTGCCAGCAGCCAAGTAAGGGGTACGCAGTATTTT	CASSQVRGTQYF